Listed here are 29 T cell receptor beta chains from one sample, sequenced in a study of CD8+ T cells in alopecia areata. The sequencing template was cDNA reverse transcribed from extracted RNA. TCRdb keeps only in-frame clones here, not all; method: immunoSEQ multiplex PCR. This sample has some 160,000 clones; less than 75% occur once, and the top ten carry approximately 34%. The sequencing input was CD8+ T cells sorted from blood. The receptors here all came from a human donor in good health.

The V and J genes are TRBV7-6 and TRBJ2-7, with 7 nucleotides matching TRBD2. Germline-derived CDR1 and CDR2 are SGHVS and FNYEAQ. The CDR3 is 13 amino acids. V was pared by 5 bases and J by 6 bases, with 7 bases of the junction left unmatched. CDR3 DNA sequence: TGTGCCAGCAGCCCTATAGCGGGCACCGAGCAGTACTTC. It is translated as CASSPIAGTEQYF.

This chain connects TRBV6-6 to TRBJ2-1; D is undetermined. The CDR3 has 11 amino acids. V was cut by 5 bases and J by 5 bases, with 4 bases left in between. Germline lookup yields CDR1 MNHNY and CDR2 SVGAGI (reference sequence). CDR3 residues: CASSTNNEQFF. CDR3 DNA: TGTGCCAGCAGTACAAACAATGAGCAGTTCTTC.

This clone was counted only a few times. This rearrangement joins TRBV27 to TRBJ1-1; D call uncertain. Germline V gene data show CDR1 as MNHEY and CDR2 as SMNVEV (reference sequence). The CDR3 extends over 11 amino acids. Trimming left V 8 bases short and J 4 bases short, with 8 bases between. DNA for the CDR3: TGTGCCAGCGGAATTGGCACTGAAGCTTTCTTT. This encodes CASGIGTEAFF.

The rearrangement links TRBV29-1 to TRBJ2-7, with TRBD1 identical over 9 bases. Trimming at V came to 7 bases and at J to 1 base, leaving 5 bases not matched to a gene. The V gene's germline CDR1 is SQVTM and CDR2 ANQGSEA. The CDR3 is made up of 13 amino acids. Written as DNA, the CDR3 is TGCAGCGCCTTGACAGGGGGTTCCTACGAGCAGTACTTC. The encoded protein is CSALTGGSYEQYF.

The rearrangement joins TRBV29-1 to TRBJ2-1; no firm D call. The CDR3 is 12 residues long. The ends were cut back, 1 base at V and 2 bases at J, with 3 bases in the middle. Germline V gene data show CDR1 as SQVTM and CDR2 as ANQGSEA. The CDR3 region is CSVEGAYNEQFF. The CDR3 DNA is TGCAGCGTTGAAGGGGCCTACAATGAGCAGTTCTTC.

This clone was detected a few times. J is TRBJ1-1 and V is TRBV27; TRBD1 aligns across 7 bases. The CDR3 spans 15 residues. V shed 5 bases, J shed 1 base, and the junction held 7 bases outside the gene matches. CDR1 MNHEY and CDR2 SMNVEV come from the germline V gene (reference sequence). The CDR3 DNA reads TGTGCCAGCAGTACCTGGGACAGCCCGAACACTGAAGCTTTCTTT. Translation: CASSTWDSPNTEAFF.

This chain joins TRBV2 and TRBJ2-7, with TRBD2 identical over 12 bases. With V trimmed by 5 bases and J by 8 bases, 10 bases remained unmatched. CDR3 length equals 15 residues. Germline V gives CDR1 SNHLY, CDR2 FYNNEI. Here the CDR3 DNA reads TGTGCCAGCAGTCGTCCGGGACTAGCGGGTTCGAAGCAGTACTTC. It codes for CASSRPGLAGSKQYF.

This clone was found a few times. V is TRBV10-2 and J is TRBJ2-5; D is ambiguous. Germline V gene sequence: CDR1 WSHSY, CDR2 SAAADI. V lost 5 bases to trimming and J lost 5 bases, with 12 bases between them. This CDR3 spans 13 amino acids. The CDR3 region is CASSNLPRETQYF. The CDR3 DNA sequence: TGCGCCAGCAGTAACTTACCGAGGGAGACCCAGTACTTC.

This clone was seen just once. V gene TRBV15 combines with J gene TRBJ2-5; 9 positions match TRBD2. Germline CDR1 and CDR2: LNHNV and YYDKDF (reference sequence). The CDR3 has 15 residues. Trimming cost V 7 bases and J 2 bases; bases outside gene matches: 8. CDR3 DNA sequence: TGTGCCACCACCGCGGGAGGGGTTAGACAAGAGACCCAGTACTTC. Amino acids: CATTAGGVRQETQYF.

There are a few counts of this clone. This sequence joins TRBV29-1 and TRBJ2-1; 10 nucleotides agree with TRBD2. Losses at the gene ends were 2 bases for V and 1 base for J; bases not matched to a gene: 5. The CDR3 extends over 16 amino acids. From germline, CDR1 is SQVTM and CDR2 ANQGSEA. CDR3 loop: CSVESSGSRSYNEQFF. In nucleotides, the CDR3 is TGCAGCGTTGAATCTAGCGGGAGTAGGTCCTACAATGAGCAGTTCTTC.

The chain is built from TRBV2 and TRBJ2-1, with a possible D match to TRBD2 (5 bases). Germline CDR1 and CDR2: SNHLY and FYNNEI. This CDR3 region has 14 residues. Trimming took 7 bases from V and 6 from J, leaving 16 bases between them. CDR3 region: CASNLPWAGNEQFF. As DNA, the CDR3 is TGTGCCAGCAACCTCCCGTGGGCGGGCAATGAGCAGTTCTTC.

This clone has a handful of counts. V gene TRBV7-9 combines with J gene TRBJ1-5; D is ambiguous. Germline V CDR1 and CDR2: SEHNR, FQNEAQ (reference sequence). The CDR3 is 13 amino acids. The germline V and J ends were trimmed by 5 bases and 8 bases, with 13 bases remaining between them. This CDR3 is CASSPPRGEPQHF. The CDR3 coding sequence is TGTGCCAGCAGCCCCCCGAGAGGAGAGCCCCAGCATTTT.

The chain employs TRBV4-2 and TRBJ1-5, with 7 bases matching TRBD1. The CDR3 has 17 amino acids. CDR1 and CDR2 from the germline V gene are LGHNA and YNFKEQ. J was trimmed by 0 bases and V by 2 bases; bases with no gene match: 7. CDR3 in amino acids: CASSQKGGQYSNQPQHF. CDR3 DNA sequence: TGTGCCAGCAGCCAAAAAGGGGGACAGTATAGCAATCAGCCCCAGCATTTT.

The sample holds one count of this clone. J is TRBJ2-7 and V is TRBV5-1, with D hard to call. CDR1 is SGHRS, CDR2 YFSETQ, per germline. The CDR3 totals 13 residues. Trimming left V 2 bases short and J 1 base short, with 7 bases between. In nucleotides, the CDR3 is TGCGCCAGCAGCTTAAGGGAATCCTACGAGCAGTACTTC. The encoded protein is CASSLRESYEQYF.

The V and J genes are TRBV9 and TRBJ2-2; D is uncertain. Between the trimmed V and J ends, which lost 3 bases and 3 bases, there was a span of 3 bases. CDR1 and CDR2 (germline): SGDLS, YYNGEE. This CDR3 has 12 amino acids. The DNA of the CDR3 is TGTGCCAGCAGCGAAGACACCGGGGAGCTGTTTTTT. Amino acid sequence: CASSEDTGELFF.

This sequence joins TRBV4-2 and TRBJ2-7; the match to TRBD2 covers 12 bases. The CDR3 extends over 16 amino acids. Germline V gene data show CDR1 as LGHNA and CDR2 as YNFKEQ. V was pared by 5 bases and J by 4 bases, with 9 bases of the junction left unmatched. CDR3 in amino acids: CASSLGRTSGIYEQYF. For the CDR3, the DNA is TGTGCCAGCAGCTTAGGCAGGACTAGCGGGATATACGAGCAGTACTTC.

A note on this clone: One end of the junction varies from germline; a read error may be responsible. The rearrangement uses TRBV9 and TRBJ2-1; D is unclear. Germline-derived CDR1 and CDR2 are SGDLS and YYNGEE. The CDR3 extends over 14 amino acids. For the CDR3, the DNA is TGTGCCAGCAGCGTGAGTAACTCCGACAATGAGCAGTTCTTC. Its translation is CASSVSNSDNEQFF.

The chain recombines TRBV15 with TRBJ2-4; D not resolved. CDR3 length: 14 residues. Looked up from germline, CDR1 is LNHNV and CDR2 is YYDKDF (reference sequence). V was trimmed by 0 bases and J by 0 bases, leaving 3 bases between them. The CDR3 protein is CATSRELAKNIQYF. The CDR3 region has the DNA TGTGCCACCAGCAGAGAACTAGCCAAAAACATTCAGTACTTC.

This clone has a handful of counts. J is TRBJ2-7 and V is TRBV27, with no clear D. Germline CDR1 and CDR2: MNHEY and SMNVEV (reference sequence). V lost 8 bases and J lost 3, with 14 bases in between. This CDR3 contains 13 residues. The DNA of the CDR3 is TGTGCCAGCCGTCCCGAAGGATACTACGAGCAGTACTTC. This codes for CASRPEGYYEQYF.

The chain is built from TRBV7-9 and TRBJ2-5, with 8 bases identical to TRBD1. CDR1 is SEHNR and CDR2 is FQNEAQ in the germline V gene (reference sequence). The V segment lost 4 bases and the J segment 2 bases; nucleotides outside the gene matches: 3. The CDR3 is 14 residues long. This CDR3 reads CASSWDRHQETQYF. The CDR3 DNA follows: TGTGCCAGCAGCTGGGACAGGCATCAAGAGACCCAGTACTTC.

The V and J genes are TRBV29-1 and TRBJ2-1, with 9 bases fitting TRBD2. CDR1 is SQVTM, CDR2 ANQGSEA, per germline. Unmatched junction bases numbered 7, after V lost 3 bases and J lost 4 bases. There are 15 residues in the CDR3. The CDR3 is CSVDSPGLAYNEQFF. The CDR3 DNA is TGCAGCGTTGATTCCCCGGGACTAGCATACAATGAGCAGTTCTTC.

The rearrangement joins TRBV27 to TRBJ2-7, with 8 positions matching TRBD1. The CDR3 covers 13 residues. Germline V CDR1 and CDR2: MNHEY, SMNVEV (reference sequence). CDR3 amino acids: CASQPAGGDEQYF. In nucleotides, the CDR3 is TGTGCTTCTCAACCGGCAGGGGGCGACGAGCAGTACTTC.

A word on this clone: An end of the junction differs from the germline gene, which may be a read error. The chain employs TRBV30 and TRBJ2-7, with TRBD2 matching 10 bases. The CDR3 has 12 amino acids. Germline V gene sequence: CDR1 GTSNPN, CDR2 SVGIG (reference sequence). This CDR3 is CACASGSEPVCF. The CDR3 DNA is TGTGCCTGTGCTAGCGGGAGTGAACCCGTGTGCTTC.

CDR3 in DNA: TGCGCCAGCAGCCTTCGCCAGGGCTACGAGCAGTACTTC. Its protein is CASSLRQGYEQYF. The chain uses TRBV4-1 and TRBJ2-7, with a weak D call TRBD1 (5 bases). The CDR3 spans 13 residues. With 4 bases removed from V and 3 bases from J, the gap between germline ends came to 10 bases. Germline CDR1 reads MGHRA; CDR2 reads YSYEKL.

The chain combines TRBV28 with TRBJ2-2; 8 positions agree with TRBD1. Germline CDR1 and CDR2: MDHEN and SYDVKM. J was trimmed by 5 bases and V by 2 bases; bases with no gene match: 13. The CDR3 runs 18 residues. The CDR3 DNA sequence: TGTGCCAGCAGTTTACCCCCGGGCAGGGGGCGGAGGACCGGGGAGCTGTTTTTT. Protein product: CASSLPPGRGRRTGELFF. Drawing the rest from reference TRBV28 and TRBJ2-2, the complete variable domain is DVKVTQSSRYLVKRTGEKVFLECVQDMDHENMFWYRQDPGLGLRLIYFSYDVKMKEKGDIPEGYSVSREKKERFSLILESASTNQTSMYLCASSLPPGRGRRTGELFFGEGSRLTVL.

The chain links TRBV2 to TRBJ2-2; 7 bases match TRBD1. From germline, CDR1 is SNHLY and CDR2 FYNNEI. The CDR3 consists of 14 residues. The V segment lost 6 bases and the J segment 6 bases; nucleotides outside the gene matches: 7. For the CDR3, the DNA is TGTGCCAGCAGCTTGACAGGGCTCGCCGGGGAGCTGTTTTTT. Protein product: CASSLTGLAGELFF.

The gene calls are TRBV28 and TRBJ2-6; D is uncertain. The CDR3 is 14 residues long. In germline, CDR1 is MDHEN, CDR2 SYDVKM. V was pared by 5 bases and J by 2 bases, with 7 bases between. Here the CDR3 reads CASSTEAGANVLTF. The CDR3 region has the DNA TGTGCCAGCAGTACAGAGGCTGGGGCCAACGTCCTGACTTTC.

The chain carries TRBV29-1 and TRBJ1-1; the D gene is possibly TRBD1 (5 bases). Germline-derived CDR1 and CDR2 are SQVTM and ANQGSEA. There are 12 residues in the CDR3. Trimming left V 4 bases short and J 5 bases short, with 11 bases between. The CDR3 loop is CSVGGGGTEAFF. The CDR3 DNA sequence: TGCAGCGTTGGTGGCGGGGGGACTGAAGCTTTCTTT.

This clone showed up just a few times. The V call is TRBV29-1, the J call TRBJ2-5; 10 nucleotides match TRBD2. Germline values: CDR1 SQVTM, CDR2 ANQGSEA. This CDR3 is built from 14 residues. Losses at the gene ends were 4 bases for V and 8 bases for J; bases not matched to a gene: 10. The CDR3 loop reads CSVVPSGSLTTQYF. Here the CDR3 DNA reads TGCAGCGTTGTCCCTAGCGGGAGTTTGACTACCCAGTACTTC.